The 2 T cell receptor beta chains given below trace back to one sample, sequenced in a study of post-analysis software for immune sequencing data. These TCRs are of unknown antigen specificity. Unique-molecular-identifier-tagged TCR beta cDNA libraries were used. TCRdb re-analysed the PCR reads in MiXCR, keeping a single row per CDR3 protein. The sample holds under 650,000 distinct CDR3 sequences; around 44% are singletons and the top ten take roughly 1.7%. Findings of the study overall: Four or five TRBV segments were significantly more frequent in patients than in controls. TRBV5-6, TRBV5-1 and TRBV20-1 were among these segments.

Sample: blood. These receptors were taken from a girl aged 5-17 years with multiple sclerosis.

This clonotype was seen more than once but under ten times. This chain links TRBV7-2 with TRBJ2-7; TRBD2 agrees at 13 bases. V shed 5 bases, J shed 0 bases, and the junction held 7 bases outside the gene matches. CDR1 and CDR2 from the germline V gene are SGHTA and FQGNSA. This CDR3 contains 17 residues. The CDR3 DNA reads as TGTGCCAGCAGCCCTCCGGGACTAGCGGGGCTCTCCTACGAGCAGTACTTC. Amino acids: CASSPPGLAGLSYEQYF.

A few counts support this clonotype. This chain uses TRBV4-2 with TRBJ2-5; 8 positions agree with TRBD2. This CDR3 has 16 amino acids. The germline gives CDR1 LGHNA, CDR2 YNFKEQ. V lost 9 bases, J lost 1 base, and 13 bases stayed unmatched. CDR3 sequence: CASREGSASTQETQYF. The DNA for the CDR3 is TGTGCCAGTCGGGAGGGGTCGGCTTCAACCCAAGAGACCCAGTACTTC.